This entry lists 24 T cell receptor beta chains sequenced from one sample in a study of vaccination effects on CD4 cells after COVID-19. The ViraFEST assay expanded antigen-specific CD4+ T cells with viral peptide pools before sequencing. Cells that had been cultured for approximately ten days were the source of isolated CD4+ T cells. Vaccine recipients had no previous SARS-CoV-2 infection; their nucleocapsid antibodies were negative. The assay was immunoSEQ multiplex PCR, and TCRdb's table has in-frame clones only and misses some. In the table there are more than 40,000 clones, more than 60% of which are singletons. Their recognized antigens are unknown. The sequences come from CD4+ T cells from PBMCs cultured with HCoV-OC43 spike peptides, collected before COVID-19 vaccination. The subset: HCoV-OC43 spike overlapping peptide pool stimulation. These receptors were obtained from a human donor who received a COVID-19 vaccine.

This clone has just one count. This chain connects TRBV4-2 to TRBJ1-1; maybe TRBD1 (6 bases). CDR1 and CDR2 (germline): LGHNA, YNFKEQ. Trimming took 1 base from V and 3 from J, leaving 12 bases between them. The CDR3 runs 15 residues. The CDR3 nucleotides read TGTGCCAGCAGCCAAGTATCAGGGGCGGACACTGAAGCTTTCTTT. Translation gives CASSQVSGADTEAFF.

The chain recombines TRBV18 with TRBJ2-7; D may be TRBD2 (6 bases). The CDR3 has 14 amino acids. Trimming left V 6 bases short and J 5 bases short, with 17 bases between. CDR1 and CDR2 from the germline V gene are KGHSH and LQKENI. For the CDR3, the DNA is TGTGCCAGCTCTGGTGGCCGGGAGTTCAACGAGCAGTACTTC. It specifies CASSGGREFNEQYF.

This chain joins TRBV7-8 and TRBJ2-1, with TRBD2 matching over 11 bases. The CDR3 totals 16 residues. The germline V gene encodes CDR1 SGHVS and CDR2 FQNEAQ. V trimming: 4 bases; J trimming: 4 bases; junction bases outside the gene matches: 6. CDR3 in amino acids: CASSWGRTSGYNEQFF. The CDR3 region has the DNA TGTGCCAGCAGCTGGGGACGGACTAGCGGGTACAATGAGCAGTTCTTC.

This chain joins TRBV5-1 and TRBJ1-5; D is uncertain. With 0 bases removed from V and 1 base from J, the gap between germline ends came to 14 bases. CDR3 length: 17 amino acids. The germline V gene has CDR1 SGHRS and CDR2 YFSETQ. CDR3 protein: CASSLEPTDKSNQPQHF. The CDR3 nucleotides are TGCGCCAGCAGCTTGGAACCCACGGATAAGAGCAATCAGCCCCAGCATTTT.

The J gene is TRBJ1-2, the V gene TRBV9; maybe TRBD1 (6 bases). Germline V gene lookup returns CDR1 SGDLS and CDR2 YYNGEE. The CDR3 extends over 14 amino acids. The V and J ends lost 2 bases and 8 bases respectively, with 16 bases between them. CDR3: CASSVEGGFDGYTF. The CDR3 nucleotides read TGTGCCAGCAGCGTGGAAGGGGGGTTCGACGGCTACACCTTC.

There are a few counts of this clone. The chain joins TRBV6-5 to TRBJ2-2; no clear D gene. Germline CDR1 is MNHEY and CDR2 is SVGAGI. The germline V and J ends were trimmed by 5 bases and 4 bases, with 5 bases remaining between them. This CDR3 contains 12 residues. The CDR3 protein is CASSKTTGELFF. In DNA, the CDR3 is TGTGCCAGCAGTAAGACCACCGGGGAGCTGTTTTTT.

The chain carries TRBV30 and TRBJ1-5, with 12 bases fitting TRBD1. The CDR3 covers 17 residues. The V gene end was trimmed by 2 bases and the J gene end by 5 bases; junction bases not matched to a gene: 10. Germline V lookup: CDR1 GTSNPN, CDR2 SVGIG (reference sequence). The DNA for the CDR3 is TGTGCCTGGAGTCGGGACAGGGGGCTGAAGGGGGATCAGCCCCAGCATTTT. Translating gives CAWSRDRGLKGDQPQHF.

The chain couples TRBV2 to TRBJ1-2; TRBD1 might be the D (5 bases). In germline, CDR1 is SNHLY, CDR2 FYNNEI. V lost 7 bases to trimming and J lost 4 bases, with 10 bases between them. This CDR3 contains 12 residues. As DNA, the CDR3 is TGTGCCAGCACCCGGGACCTCTATGGCTACACCTTC. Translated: CASTRDLYGYTF.

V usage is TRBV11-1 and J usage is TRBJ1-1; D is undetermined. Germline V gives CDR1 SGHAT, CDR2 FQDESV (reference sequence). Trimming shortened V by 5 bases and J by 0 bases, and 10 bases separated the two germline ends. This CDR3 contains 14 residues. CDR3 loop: CASSRTRLNTEAFF. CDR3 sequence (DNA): TGTGCCAGCAGCCGAACCAGATTGAACACTGAAGCTTTCTTT.

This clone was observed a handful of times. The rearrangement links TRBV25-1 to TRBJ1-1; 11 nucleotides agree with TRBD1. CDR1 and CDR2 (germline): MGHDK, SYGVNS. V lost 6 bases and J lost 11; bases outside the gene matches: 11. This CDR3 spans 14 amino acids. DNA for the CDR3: TGTGCCAGCAGCTGGACAGGGGGCGGCAATTCGGCTTTCTTT. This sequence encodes CASSWTGGGNSAFF.

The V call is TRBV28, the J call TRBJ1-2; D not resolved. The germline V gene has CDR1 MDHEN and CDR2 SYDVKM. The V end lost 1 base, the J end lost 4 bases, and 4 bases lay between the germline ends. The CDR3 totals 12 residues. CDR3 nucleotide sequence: TGTGCCAGCAGTTTATCCGTCTATGGCTACACCTTC. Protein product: CASSLSVYGYTF.

CDR3: CASSIQTSTNEQFF. The CDR3 coding sequence is TGTGCCAGCAGCATACAGACTAGCACCAATGAGCAGTTCTTC. The chain joins TRBV7-2 to TRBJ2-1; TRBD2 matches at 7 bases. The CDR3 extends over 14 amino acids. Germline CDR1 and CDR2: SGHTA and FQGNSA. J lost 6 bases, V lost 5 bases, and 7 bases had no gene match.

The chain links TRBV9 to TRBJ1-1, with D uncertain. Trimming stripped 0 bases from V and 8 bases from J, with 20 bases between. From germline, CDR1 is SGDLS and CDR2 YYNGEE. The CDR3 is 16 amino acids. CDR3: CASSVAIGSRASEAFF. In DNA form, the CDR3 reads TGTGCCAGCAGCGTAGCCATCGGATCGAGGGCATCCGAAGCTTTCTTT.

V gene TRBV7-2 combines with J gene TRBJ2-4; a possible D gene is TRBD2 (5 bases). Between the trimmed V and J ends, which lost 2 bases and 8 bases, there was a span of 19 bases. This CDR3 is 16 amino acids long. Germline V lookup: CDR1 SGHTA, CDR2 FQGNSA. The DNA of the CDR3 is TGTGCCAGCAGCTTAAATGGGAGAACCACTGGGGACATTCAGTACTTC. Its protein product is CASSLNGRTTGDIQYF.

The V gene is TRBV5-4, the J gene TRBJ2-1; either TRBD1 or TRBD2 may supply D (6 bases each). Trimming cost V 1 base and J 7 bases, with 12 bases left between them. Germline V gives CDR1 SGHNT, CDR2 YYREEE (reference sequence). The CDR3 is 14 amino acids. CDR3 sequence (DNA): TGTGCCAGCAGCTTGCAGGGGAGGCAGAATGAGCAGTTCTTC. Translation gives CASSLQGRQNEQFF.

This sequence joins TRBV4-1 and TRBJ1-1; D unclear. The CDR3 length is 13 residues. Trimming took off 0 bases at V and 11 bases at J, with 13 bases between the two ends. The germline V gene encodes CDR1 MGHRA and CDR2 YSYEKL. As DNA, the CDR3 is TGCGCCAGCAGCCAAGATCGGGTCCCCCGGGCTTTCTTT. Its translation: CASSQDRVPRAFF.

Here the CDR3 reads CASSLRMTGEQYF. The CDR3 DNA sequence: TGTGCCAGCAGCTTACGGATGACTGGGGAGCAGTACTTC. V is TRBV7-9 and J is TRBJ2-7; D is ambiguous. Germline CDR1 is SEHNR and CDR2 is FQNEAQ (reference sequence). The germline V and J ends were trimmed by 2 bases and 7 bases, with 12 bases remaining between them. This CDR3 spans 13 amino acids.

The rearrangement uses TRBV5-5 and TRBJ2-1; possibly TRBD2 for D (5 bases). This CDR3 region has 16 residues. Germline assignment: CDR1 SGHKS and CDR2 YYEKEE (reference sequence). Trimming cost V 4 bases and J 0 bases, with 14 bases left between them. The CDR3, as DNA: TGTGCCAGCAGCGGGCGGACTTCCACCTCCTACAATGAGCAGTTCTTC. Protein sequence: CASSGRTSTSYNEQFF.

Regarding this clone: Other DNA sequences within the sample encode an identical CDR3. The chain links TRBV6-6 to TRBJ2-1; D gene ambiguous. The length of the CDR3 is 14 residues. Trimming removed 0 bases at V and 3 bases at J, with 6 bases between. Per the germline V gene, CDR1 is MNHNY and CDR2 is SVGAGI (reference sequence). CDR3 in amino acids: CASSYSRVYNEQFF. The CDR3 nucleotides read TGTGCCAGCAGTTACTCTAGGGTCTACAATGAGCAGTTCTTC.

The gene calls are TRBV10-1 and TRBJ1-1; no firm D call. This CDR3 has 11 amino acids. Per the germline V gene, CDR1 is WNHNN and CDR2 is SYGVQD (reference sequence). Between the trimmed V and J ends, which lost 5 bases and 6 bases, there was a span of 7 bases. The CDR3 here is CASSRGPEAFF. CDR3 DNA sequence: TGCGCCAGCAGTAGAGGGCCTGAAGCTTTCTTT.

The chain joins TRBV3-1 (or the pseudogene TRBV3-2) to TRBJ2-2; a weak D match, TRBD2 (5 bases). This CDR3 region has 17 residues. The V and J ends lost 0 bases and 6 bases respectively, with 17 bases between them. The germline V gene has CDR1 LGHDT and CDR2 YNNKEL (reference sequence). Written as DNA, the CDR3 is TGTGCCAGCAGCCAAGAGAGGAAACCCGGCGGGTCCGGGGAGCTGTTTTTT. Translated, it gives CASSQERKPGGSGELFF.

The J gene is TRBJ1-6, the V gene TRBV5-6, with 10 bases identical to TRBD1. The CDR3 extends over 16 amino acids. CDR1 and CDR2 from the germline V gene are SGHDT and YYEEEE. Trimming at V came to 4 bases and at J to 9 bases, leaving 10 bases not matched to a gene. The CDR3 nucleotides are TGTGCCAGCAGCCGCCGGGACAGGGGATTGGGTTCACCCCTCCACTTT. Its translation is CASSRRDRGLGSPLHF.

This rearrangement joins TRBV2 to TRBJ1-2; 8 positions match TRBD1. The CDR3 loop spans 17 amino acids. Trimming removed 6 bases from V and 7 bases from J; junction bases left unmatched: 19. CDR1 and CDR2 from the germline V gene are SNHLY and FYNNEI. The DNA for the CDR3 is TGTGCCAGCAGGACGGGACAGGATCCGAGGGGAATCGGTGGCTACACCTTC. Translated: CASRTGQDPRGIGGYTF.

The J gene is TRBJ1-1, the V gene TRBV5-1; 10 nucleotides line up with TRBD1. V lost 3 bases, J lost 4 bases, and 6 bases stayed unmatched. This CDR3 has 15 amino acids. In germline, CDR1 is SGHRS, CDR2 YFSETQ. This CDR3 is CASSWGTGVFTEAFF. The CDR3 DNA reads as TGCGCCAGCAGCTGGGGGACAGGGGTCTTCACTGAAGCTTTCTTT.